The 2 T cell receptor beta chains in this list originate from one sample, sequenced in a study of graft-versus-host responses after intestinal transplantation. These receptors are not linked to any known antigen. Sequencing used immunoSEQ multiplex PCR; TCRdb keeps in-frame clones, though not all of them. The sample gives 100,000 to 120,000 clones, around 93% of which show up once; 0.5% to 0.6% is in the top ten. The sequenced sample was unstimulated CD8+ T cells sorted from spleen or lymph node cells, obtained before intestinal transplant. The receptor set was obtained from a human donor who received an intestinal transplant.

The chain is built from TRBV27 and TRBJ2-7; D could derive from TRBD1 or TRBD2 (7 bases each). The CDR3 contains 15 residues. Deletions cut 3 bases from V and 6 bases from J, with 18 bases between. The germline V gene has CDR1 MNHEY and CDR2 SMNVEV (reference sequence). The CDR3 protein is CASSFSGTVKGEQYF. The CDR3 DNA reads as TGTGCCAGCAGTTTCAGCGGGACAGTAAAAGGCGAGCAGTACTTC.

This clone has only one observation. This chain links TRBV30 with TRBJ2-3, with unresolved D. CDR1 and CDR2 (germline): GTSNPN, SVGIG (reference sequence). CDR3 length: 14 amino acids. The germline V and J ends were trimmed by 4 bases and 2 bases, with 13 bases remaining between them. CDR3 in amino acids: CAWTLTAPTDTQYF. CDR3 nucleotides: TGTGCCTGGACCCTGACGGCTCCCACAGATACGCAGTATTTT.